The next 20 T cell receptor beta chains were all read from a single sample in a study of T cell changes during pregnancy in multiple sclerosis. Libraries were prepared by immunoSEQ multiplex PCR; TCRdb keeps only in-frame clonotypes and omits some of them. The sample lists about 20,000 clones, roughly nine tenths seen once, with about 20% in the top ten. Here the sequenced sample was CD8+ T cells from peripheral blood mononuclear cells, taken after pregnancy. Receptors were obtained from a female donor in good health, enrolled as a control in a pregnancy study.

The chain is built from TRBV7-9 and TRBJ2-3; D not certain. The CDR3 is 12 residues long. Trimming shortened V by 4 bases and J by 6 bases, and 8 bases separated the two germline ends. Germline V gene lookup returns CDR1 SEHNR and CDR2 FQNEAQ (reference sequence). The CDR3 bases are TGTGCCAGCAGCTCCTCCCCGGATACGCAGTATTTT. It is translated as CASSSSPDTQYF.

The chain has TRBV5-6 and TRBJ1-1; TRBD1 might be the D (6 bases). Between the trimmed V and J ends, which lost 4 bases and 4 bases, there was a span of 11 bases. CDR1 and CDR2 (germline): SGHDT, YYEEEE. The length of the CDR3 is 13 residues. CDR3 region: CASSPQGGTEAFF. In DNA form, the CDR3 reads TGTGCCAGCAGCCCACAGGGTGGCACTGAAGCTTTCTTT.

The chain is built from TRBV6-1 and TRBJ1-6, with a tentative D call TRBD1 (6 bases). Deletions cut 10 bases from V and 6 bases from J, with 16 bases between. Germline V gives CDR1 MNHNS, CDR2 SASEGT. This CDR3 contains 14 residues. The CDR3 nucleotides read TGTGCCATCCGACCGGGACACCCTAATTCACCCCTCCACTTT. The encoded protein is CAIRPGHPNSPLHF.

The rearrangement links TRBV27 to TRBJ2-5; 9 bases are shared with TRBD2. This CDR3 has 18 residues. The junction had 13 bases not matched to a gene; V was cut back by 2 bases and J by 3 bases. Per the germline V gene, CDR1 is MNHEY and CDR2 is SMNVEV (reference sequence). DNA of the CDR3: TGTGCCAGCAGTTTAGGCGGGAGGGCCCGGGAGTGGAAAGAGACCCAGTACTTC. Translating it yields CASSLGGRAREWKETQYF.

This chain links TRBV10-3 with TRBJ2-1; TRBD2 matches 9 bases. From germline, CDR1 is ENHRY and CDR2 SYGVKD. V lost 6 bases to trimming and J lost 0 bases; unmatched junction nucleotides: 6. The length of the CDR3 is 16 residues. The CDR3 region is CAIRGEREDSYNEQFF. The CDR3 bases are TGTGCCATCAGGGGAGAGCGGGAGGACTCCTACAATGAGCAGTTCTTC.

The CDR3 DNA reads as TGTGCCTCTGCGGGGGGAGCGGGCGGCAATGAGCAGTTCTTC. Its protein product is CASAGGAGGNEQFF. The chain carries TRBV30 and TRBJ2-1; 8 bases align to TRBD2. Germline CDR1 GTSNPN, CDR2 SVGIG (reference sequence). The CDR3 is 14 residues long. Unmatched junction bases numbered 11, after V lost 7 bases and J lost 6 bases.

The chain links TRBV5-4 to TRBJ1-2, with no clear D. CDR1 is SGHNT and CDR2 is YYREEE in the germline V gene (reference sequence). The ends were cut back, 2 bases at V and 5 bases at J, with 7 bases in the middle. The CDR3 covers 12 residues. The CDR3 loop is CASSFFFYGYTF. CDR3 in DNA: TGTGCCAGCAGCTTCTTTTTTTATGGCTACACCTTC.

This clone is labeled as medium-sized. The rearrangement uses TRBV5-1 and TRBJ1-1; no clear D gene. V was shortened by 0 bases and J by 1 base, with 10 bases between the two germline ends. The germline V gene has CDR1 SGHRS and CDR2 YFSETQ. The CDR3 extends over 15 amino acids. CDR3 bases: TGCGCCAGCAGCTTGGAGGAGGGCTCGAACACTGAAGCTTTCTTT. It specifies CASSLEEGSNTEAFF.

This clone was seen just once. CDR3 nucleotide sequence: TGTGCCAGCAGTTTAGCAGGGGGGAACAATCAGCCCCAGCATTTT. Translating it yields CASSLAGGNNQPQHF. The chain is built from TRBV27 and TRBJ1-5, with 7 positions matching TRBD1. The germline V gene encodes CDR1 MNHEY and CDR2 SMNVEV (reference sequence). Germline trimming cut 2 bases from V and 3 bases from J; bases unmatched to any gene: 4. The CDR3 covers 15 residues.

This chain uses TRBV27 with TRBJ2-7; tentative D call: TRBD2 (5 bases). Per germline, CDR1 MNHEY and CDR2 SMNVEV (reference sequence). V was trimmed by 0 bases and J by 0 bases, leaving 15 bases between them. CDR3 length equals 17 residues. CDR3 protein: CASSLSFPRAGSYEQYF. CDR3 DNA: TGTGCCAGCAGTTTATCGTTCCCCCGGGCGGGCTCCTACGAGCAGTACTTC.

J is TRBJ2-2 and V is TRBV27; D might be TRBD2 (5 bases). V was cut by 7 bases and J by 4 bases, with 10 bases left in between. The CDR3 length is 13 residues. Germline CDR1 and CDR2: MNHEY and SMNVEV (reference sequence). The CDR3 sequence is CASTIRGTGELFF. DNA for the CDR3: TGTGCCAGCACGATTCGGGGCACCGGGGAGCTGTTTTTT.

V gene TRBV4-1 combines with J gene TRBJ2-7; 15 bases agree with TRBD2. The junction had 3 bases not matched to a gene; V was cut back by 1 base and J by 8 bases. CDR3 length equals 15 residues. Germline CDR1 reads MGHRA; CDR2 reads YSYEKL. CDR3 residues: CASSQAGTSGRQQYF. The CDR3 DNA is TGCGCCAGCAGCCAAGCCGGGACTAGCGGGAGGCAGCAGTACTTC.

This chain joins TRBV5-1 and TRBJ2-2; 13 positions match TRBD2. The CDR3 contains 18 residues. Trimming took 4 bases from V and 6 from J; bases not matched to a gene: 12. The V gene's germline CDR1 is SGHRS and CDR2 YFSETQ. As DNA, the CDR3 is TGCGCCAGCAGCCCGTCTGGACTAGCGGGAGCCCTCGCCGGGGAGCTGTTTTTT. Translation gives CASSPSGLAGALAGELFF.

Here the CDR3 DNA reads TGTGCCACCAGCGCGACTGCCAGCTCCTACAATGAGCAGTTCTTC. Translated, it gives CATSATASSYNEQFF. This chain links TRBV15 with TRBJ2-1; no definite D call. Germline CDR1 reads LNHNV; CDR2 reads YYDKDF (reference sequence). The V end was cut by 5 bases, the J end by 0 bases, with 11 bases between. This CDR3 comprises 15 residues.

The genes are TRBV15 and TRBJ1-6; D is ambiguous. CDR1 is LNHNV, CDR2 YYDKDF, per germline (reference sequence). The CDR3 has 14 amino acids. V dropped 0 bases and J dropped 9 bases, with 9 bases sitting between them. CDR3 loop: CATSRDKGGSPLHF. CDR3 DNA sequence: TGTGCCACCAGCAGAGATAAGGGAGGTTCACCCCTCCACTTT.

The chain recombines TRBV2 with TRBJ2-5; possible D gene TRBD2, 6 bases. This CDR3 contains 14 residues. Germline V gives CDR1 SNHLY, CDR2 FYNNEI. Trimming pared 3 bases from V and 2 bases from J, leaving 10 bases between. CDR3 DNA: TGTGCCAGCAGTGACGACGGGAGACAAGAGACCCAGTACTTC. It yields the protein CASSDDGRQETQYF.

V is TRBV9 and J is TRBJ2-7, with D perhaps TRBD2 (6 bases). CDR1 is SGDLS and CDR2 is YYNGEE in the germline V gene. The CDR3 spans 15 residues. V was pared by 0 bases and J by 0 bases, with 10 bases between. CDR3 loop: CASSVARDSSYEQYF. CDR3 nucleotides: TGTGCCAGCAGCGTAGCCCGGGACTCCTCCTACGAGCAGTACTTC.

This clone showed up just once. The chain combines TRBV7-9 with TRBJ2-2; D might be TRBD1 (6 bases). Germline V gene sequence: CDR1 SEHNR, CDR2 FQNEAQ (reference sequence). The V and J ends lost 3 bases and 8 bases respectively, with 7 bases between them. CDR3 size: 12 residues. The CDR3 sequence is CASSFGTGELFF. CDR3 sequence (DNA): TGTGCCAGCAGCTTTGGGACAGGGGAGCTGTTTTTT.

This chain joins TRBV6-1 and TRBJ1-1; TRBD1 might be the D (6 bases). The CDR3 spans 16 residues. Germline V gene lookup returns CDR1 MNHNS and CDR2 SASEGT. V dropped 4 bases and J dropped 3 bases, with 18 bases sitting between them. CDR3 residues: CASSADATGTDTEAFF. The CDR3 nucleotides are TGTGCCAGCAGTGCAGATGCAACAGGGACCGACACTGAAGCTTTCTTT.

V and J are TRBV27 and TRBJ2-7, with TRBD1 identical over 8 bases. CDR1 MNHEY and CDR2 SMNVEV come from the germline V gene (reference sequence). This CDR3 comprises 14 residues. Trimming removed 8 bases from V and 1 base from J; junction bases left unmatched: 7. The CDR3 DNA is TGTGCCAGCCGCCGGGACAGGTCTTCCTACGAGCAGTACTTC. Amino acid sequence: CASRRDRSSYEQYF.